Below are 2 T cell receptor beta chains sequenced from a single sample in a study of cytotoxic CD8 clonotypes in ibrutinib-treated CLL. Sequencing used immunoSEQ multiplex PCR; TCRdb keeps in-frame clones, though not all of them. The sample includes more than 200,000 clones, around 70% of them seen just once. The sample in question was PBMCs, obtained after 24 months of ibrutinib treatment. These receptors were collected from a human donor with chronic lymphocytic leukemia.

This clone was found once. CDR3 in amino acids: CASSPMGGELFF. The CDR3 bases are TGTGCCAGCTCACCAATGGGCGGGGAGCTGTTTTTT. V is TRBV18 and J is TRBJ2-2; D gene unclear. V dropped 2 bases and J dropped 7 bases, with 5 bases sitting between them. CDR3 size: 12 residues. Germline-derived CDR1 and CDR2 are KGHSH and LQKENI.

The chain couples TRBV29-1 to TRBJ1-1; TRBD1 matches 9 bases. Trimming removed 4 bases from V and 6 bases from J; junction bases left unmatched: 9. This CDR3 spans 14 amino acids. CDR1 and CDR2 (germline): SQVTM, ANQGSEA. Here the CDR3 DNA reads TGCAGCGTTGGAGTTTTGGGACAGGGCGCTGAAGCTTTCTTT. It codes for CSVGVLGQGAEAFF. The full variable domain, in which reference TRBV29-1 and TRBJ1-1 provide the parts outside the CDR3, is SAVISQKPSRDICQRGTSLTIQCQVDSQVTMMFWYRQQPGQSLTLIATANQGSEATYESGFVIDKFPISRPNLTFSTLTVSNMSPEDSSIYLCSVGVLGQGAEAFFGQGTRLTVV.